The 18 T cell receptor beta chains listed next were all sequenced from one sample in a study of PD-L1 blockade in urothelial cancer. This table comes from immunoSEQ multiplex PCR, and its TCRdb copy is limited to in-frame clones, with some not included. The sample includes about 81,000 clones, more than 80% of them seen just once. Time point meaning: pretreatment peripheral blood. Sequences were derived from PBMCs, sampled around atezolizumab (anti-PD-L1) treatment. Receptors were obtained from a woman older than 75 with urothelial cancer.

V is TRBV7-8 and J is TRBJ2-5; D unclear. The CDR3 is made up of 11 amino acids. Between the trimmed V and J ends, which lost 5 bases and 3 bases, there was a span of 4 bases. The V gene's germline CDR1 is SGHVS and CDR2 FQNEAQ. The CDR3: CASSREETQYF. CDR3 sequence (DNA): TGTGCCAGCAGCCGTGAAGAGACCCAGTACTTC.

This clone showed up just a few times. The V call is TRBV7-9, the J call TRBJ2-1; a weak D match, TRBD2 (5 bases). Trimming left V 5 bases short and J 2 bases short, with 13 bases between. Per germline, CDR1 SEHNR and CDR2 FQNEAQ (reference sequence). The CDR3 contains 15 residues. Here the CDR3 reads CASSPVAEAYNEQFF. The CDR3 DNA is TGTGCCAGCAGCCCGGTGGCGGAGGCCTACAATGAGCAGTTCTTC.

This chain joins TRBV9 and TRBJ2-3; no reliable D call. Germline V gene lookup returns CDR1 SGDLS and CDR2 YYNGEE. Between the trimmed V and J ends, which lost 0 bases and 0 bases, there was a span of 8 bases. The CDR3 covers 15 residues. CDR3 coding DNA: TGTGCCAGCAGCGTAGACTTGCCTAGCACAGATACGCAGTATTTT. Translated, it gives CASSVDLPSTDTQYF. Filled out from reference TRBV9 and TRBJ2-3, the complete variable domain reads DSGVTQTPKHLITATGQRVTLRCSPRSGDLSVYWYQQSLDQGLQFLIQYYNGEERAKGNILERFSAQQFPDLHSELNLSSLELGDSALYFCASSVDLPSTDTQYFGPGTRLTVL.

The rearrangement links TRBV7-9 to TRBJ2-2, with D maybe TRBD1 (6 bases). The germline V and J ends were trimmed by 3 bases and 3 bases, with 8 bases remaining between them. CDR3 length equals 14 residues. Germline CDR1 SEHNR, CDR2 FQNEAQ (reference sequence). The CDR3 DNA reads as TGTGCCAGCAGCTTGTCAGGGGACACCGGGGAGCTGTTTTTT. Its translation is CASSLSGDTGELFF.

The V call is TRBV10-2, the J call TRBJ1-5, with 8 nucleotides matching TRBD1. V lost 2 bases and J lost 0; bases outside the gene matches: 3. This CDR3 has 16 residues. Germline loops: CDR1 WSHSY, CDR2 SAAADI. In DNA form, the CDR3 reads TGCGCCAGCAGTGAGGGGACAGGACATAGCAATCAGCCCCAGCATTTT. As protein: CASSEGTGHSNQPQHF.

The V call is TRBV7-2, the J call TRBJ2-1; maybe TRBD2 (6 bases). V was cut by 1 base and J by 0 bases, with 16 bases left in between. Per germline, CDR1 SGHTA and CDR2 FQGNSA. CDR3 length: 18 amino acids. In DNA form, the CDR3 reads TGTGCCAGCAGCTTAGAGGGGTTAGCGGCGAGCTCCTACAATGAGCAGTTCTTC. This encodes CASSLEGLAASSYNEQFF.

This clone was observed at least ten times. The CDR3 DNA reads as TGTGCCAGCAGCCGAAGAGCACAGACTGAAGCTTTCTTT. Its protein is CASSRRAQTEAFF. The chain couples TRBV14 to TRBJ1-1; D gene unclear. Germline-derived CDR1 and CDR2 are SGHDN and FVKESK. The CDR3 consists of 13 residues. V lost 4 bases, J lost 5 bases, and 11 bases lay in between.

This clone was recorded only once. The rearrangement joins TRBV5-1 to TRBJ1-1; D remains unclear. The ends were cut back, 3 bases at V and 0 bases at J, with 6 bases in the middle. The CDR3 consists of 13 residues. The V gene's germline CDR1 is SGHRS and CDR2 YFSETQ. Here the CDR3 DNA reads TGCGCCAGCAGCTCTAATGTGAACACTGAAGCTTTCTTT. Its translation: CASSSNVNTEAFF.

The chain uses TRBV11-2 and TRBJ2-5; TRBD2 matches 7 bases. V shed 5 bases, J shed 14 bases, and the junction held 8 bases outside the gene matches. Germline lookup yields CDR1 SGHAT and CDR2 FQNNGV. The CDR3 length is 11 residues. The DNA of the CDR3 is TGTGCCAGCAGCACGGGACTAACAATATACTTC. Translation: CASSTGLTIYF.

V and J are TRBV6-5 and TRBJ1-5; no reliable D call. V shed 6 bases and J shed 1 base, with 16 bases lying between them. The CDR3 runs 16 residues. Germline V lookup: CDR1 MNHEY, CDR2 SVGAGI. The CDR3 DNA is TGTGCCAGCAGCTACGGTGGTGACTGGAGCAATCAGCCCCAGCATTTT. Translating it yields CASSYGGDWSNQPQHF.

The chain links TRBV5-4 to TRBJ2-2; 11 nucleotides align to TRBD2. The CDR3 sequence is 15 residues long. Germline V gene sequence: CDR1 SGHNT, CDR2 YYREEE (reference sequence). Germline trimming cut 2 bases from V and 7 bases from J; bases unmatched to any gene: 4. The CDR3 sequence: CASSFSGRASGELFF. DNA of the CDR3: TGTGCCAGCAGCTTTAGCGGGAGGGCGAGCGGGGAGCTGTTTTTT.

The gene calls are TRBV28 and TRBJ2-6; D is unclear. V shed 4 bases and J shed 0 bases, with 10 bases lying between them. The CDR3 runs 16 residues. CDR1 is MDHEN and CDR2 is SYDVKM in the germline V gene. CDR3 residues: CASSSPHSSGANVLTF. In DNA, the CDR3 is TGTGCCAGCAGTTCTCCTCACAGCTCTGGGGCCAACGTCCTGACTTTC.

The rearrangement uses TRBV27 and TRBJ2-3; no definite D call. Per the germline V gene, CDR1 is MNHEY and CDR2 is SMNVEV (reference sequence). V lost 6 bases to trimming and J lost 3 bases, with 4 bases between them. This CDR3 region has 11 residues. The CDR3 DNA is TGTGCCAGCAGCCAAACAGATACGCAGTATTTT. Its translation is CASSQTDTQYF.

The chain is built from TRBV19 and TRBJ2-3; 10 nucleotides line up with TRBD2. CDR1 is LNHDA, CDR2 SQIVND, per germline (reference sequence). The CDR3 loop spans 15 amino acids. V lost 6 bases and J lost 2; bases outside the gene matches: 5. CDR3 residues: CASSQGTSATDTQYF. The CDR3, as DNA: TGTGCCAGTAGCCAGGGGACTAGCGCCACAGATACGCAGTATTTT.

The chain employs TRBV28 and TRBJ1-1; tentative D call: TRBD1 (6 bases). Trimming removed 6 bases at V and 6 bases at J, with 20 bases between. The V gene's germline CDR1 is MDHEN and CDR2 SYDVKM. CDR3 length equals 15 residues. In nucleotides, the CDR3 is TGTGCCAGCAGATTAGCCGGGGACAATACCCCTGAAGCTTTCTTT. Residues: CASRLAGDNTPEAFF.

This clone was seen only a few times. The V gene is TRBV7-9, the J gene TRBJ1-1; D is unclear. Germline CDR1 is SEHNR and CDR2 is FQNEAQ (reference sequence). V dropped 0 bases and J dropped 0 bases, with 5 bases sitting between them. This CDR3 is built from 14 residues. CDR3 protein: CASSLAQLNTEAFF. CDR3 DNA: TGTGCCAGCAGCTTAGCACAGTTGAACACTGAAGCTTTCTTT.

The chain recombines TRBV28 with TRBJ2-3; 9 bases line up with TRBD2. The CDR3 covers 17 residues. Germline values: CDR1 MDHEN, CDR2 SYDVKM. V lost 7 bases to trimming and J lost 2 bases; unmatched junction nucleotides: 13. The CDR3, as DNA: TGTGCCAGCATCCCTTCATTAGCGGGAGCTCCCACAGATACGCAGTATTTT. Translation: CASIPSLAGAPTDTQYF.

V usage is TRBV6-6 and J usage is TRBJ1-1; D gene unclear. The CDR3 has 13 amino acids. V lost 0 bases and J 6 bases, leaving 8 bases between the germline ends. Germline CDR1 is MNHNY and CDR2 is SVGAGI (reference sequence). The CDR3 sequence is CASSYSPPAEAFF. Here the CDR3 DNA reads TGTGCCAGCAGTTACTCTCCCCCCGCTGAAGCTTTCTTT.